This is a list of T cell receptor beta chains from one sample in a study of OX40 agonist ivuxolimab in advanced cancers. Method: immunoSEQ multiplex PCR; TCRdb's copy keeps in-frame clones and lacks some. This sample yields around 40,000 clones, of which 88% are seen a single time; around 13% belongs to the top ten. The starting material was CD4+ or CD8+ T cells sorted from blood, obtained in a trial of the OX40 agonist ivuxolimab. All receptors derive from an adult with an advanced solid tumor such as melanoma, head and neck, liver or kidney cancer. The CDR3 runs from the conserved cysteine through the conserved F or W. A D gene is named only where the DNA matches it firmly. Size tells how often a clone was seen (once, few, many) or the class of an expanded clone, and some rows leave it out.

V gene: TRBV7-6
J gene: TRBJ1-3
clone size: NA
D gene: TRBD1
CDR3 DNA: TGTGCCAGCCTGACAGGGCTTAGCTCTGGAAACACCATATATTTT
CDR3 protein: CASLTGLSSGNTIYF

V gene: TRBV9
J gene: TRBJ2-1
clone size: once
D gene: NA
CDR3 DNA: TGTGCCAGCAGCGTAGACCCCCCGCATAGTCCCTACAATGAGCAGTTCTTC
CDR3 protein: CASSVDPPHSPYNEQFF

V gene: TRBV7-9
J gene: TRBJ2-7
clone size: NA
D gene: NA
CDR3 DNA: TGTGCCAGTCGAAGCAGGGAATCGTACGAGCAGTACTTC
CDR3 protein: CASRSRESYEQYF

V gene: TRBV2
J gene: TRBJ2-7
clone size: NA
D gene: NA
CDR3 DNA: TGTGCCAGCAGTTTAAGCTCCTACGAGCAGTACTTC
CDR3 protein: CASSLSSYEQYF

V gene: TRBV4-2
J gene: TRBJ1-4
clone size: NA
D gene: NA
CDR3 DNA: TGTGCCAGCAGCTTGGTTTTAAATGAAAAACTGTTTTTT
CDR3 protein: CASSLVLNEKLFF

V gene: TRBV29-1
J gene: TRBJ2-7
clone size: NA
D gene: NA
CDR3 DNA: TGCAGCGTTGAACTGGGGGCCCACGAGCAGTACTTC
CDR3 protein: CSVELGAHEQYF

V gene: TRBV15
J gene: TRBJ1-6
clone size: NA
D gene: TRBD1
CDR3 DNA: TGTGCCACCAGCAGAGTGGGGACAGGGCCTTCACCCCTCCACTTT
CDR3 protein: CATSRVGTGPSPLHF

V gene: TRBV10-2
J gene: TRBJ2-7
clone size: NA
D gene: NA
CDR3 DNA: TGCGCCAGCAGTGAGTCGGCGGGATACGAGCAGTACTTC
CDR3 protein: CASSESAGYEQYF

V gene: TRBV4-1
J gene: TRBJ2-7
clone size: NA
D gene: TRBD1
CDR3 DNA: TGCGCCAGCAGCCAACAACAGGGGAGCTCCTACGAGCAGTACTTC
CDR3 protein: CASSQQQGSSYEQYF

V gene: TRBV10-1
J gene: TRBJ1-4
clone size: NA
D gene: TRBD1
CDR3 DNA: TGCGCCAGCAGTGAGCCTAATCGGGACAGGGTTACGCGCGAAAAACTGTTTTTT
CDR3 protein: CASSEPNRDRVTREKLFF

V gene: TRBV30
J gene: TRBJ1-5
clone size: NA
D gene: NA
CDR3 DNA: TGTGCCTGGAGGCCCGACGGAAGAAATCAGCCCCAGCATTTT
CDR3 protein: CAWRPDGRNQPQHF

V gene: TRBV19
J gene: TRBJ2-7
clone size: NA
D gene: TRBD2
CDR3 DNA: TGTGCCAGTAGTAAGGATAGCGGGAGGGACCCCTTCGAGCAGTACTTC
CDR3 protein: CASSKDSGRDPFEQYF

V gene: TRBV27
J gene: TRBJ2-1
clone size: NA
D gene: TRBD2
CDR3 DNA: TGTGCCAGCAGTTTAACTCCCGGGACTACGCAAGGCGAGCAGTTCTTC
CDR3 protein: CASSLTPGTTQGEQFF

V gene: TRBV29-1
J gene: TRBJ2-3
clone size: NA
D gene: NA
CDR3 DNA: TGCAGCGTCTCAGCGGTTACAGATACGCAGTATTTT
CDR3 protein: CSVSAVTDTQYF

V gene: TRBV4-1
J gene: TRBJ2-3
clone size: NA
D gene: TRBD2
CDR3 DNA: TGCGCCAGCAGCCAAGGGCTTGGCGGGGGTAGCACAGATACGCAGTATTTT
CDR3 protein: CASSQGLGGGSTDTQYF

V gene: TRBV11-2
J gene: TRBJ2-3
clone size: NA
D gene: NA
CDR3 DNA: TGTGCCAGCAGCTTAGAAGCACGTCATACGCAGTATTTT
CDR3 protein: CASSLEARHTQYF

V gene: TRBV7-9
J gene: TRBJ2-1
clone size: NA
D gene: TRBD2
CDR3 DNA: TGTGCCAGCAGACGGCCGGGACTAGCTTACAATGAGCAGTTCTTC
CDR3 protein: CASRRPGLAYNEQFF

V gene: TRBV4-1
J gene: TRBJ1-4
clone size: NA
D gene: NA
CDR3 DNA: TGCGCCAGCAGCCAAGCAGGGGCAACTAATGAAAAACTGTTTTTT
CDR3 protein: CASSQAGATNEKLFF

V gene: TRBV4-1
J gene: TRBJ2-5
clone size: NA
D gene: NA
CDR3 DNA: TGCGCCAGCAGCTCTCGAAATGGCCAAGAGACCCAGTACTTC
CDR3 protein: CASSSRNGQETQYF

V gene: TRBV27
J gene: TRBJ1-1
clone size: NA
D gene: NA
CDR3 DNA: TGTGCCAGCAGTAAGAACACTGAAGCTTTCTTT
CDR3 protein: CASSKNTEAFF